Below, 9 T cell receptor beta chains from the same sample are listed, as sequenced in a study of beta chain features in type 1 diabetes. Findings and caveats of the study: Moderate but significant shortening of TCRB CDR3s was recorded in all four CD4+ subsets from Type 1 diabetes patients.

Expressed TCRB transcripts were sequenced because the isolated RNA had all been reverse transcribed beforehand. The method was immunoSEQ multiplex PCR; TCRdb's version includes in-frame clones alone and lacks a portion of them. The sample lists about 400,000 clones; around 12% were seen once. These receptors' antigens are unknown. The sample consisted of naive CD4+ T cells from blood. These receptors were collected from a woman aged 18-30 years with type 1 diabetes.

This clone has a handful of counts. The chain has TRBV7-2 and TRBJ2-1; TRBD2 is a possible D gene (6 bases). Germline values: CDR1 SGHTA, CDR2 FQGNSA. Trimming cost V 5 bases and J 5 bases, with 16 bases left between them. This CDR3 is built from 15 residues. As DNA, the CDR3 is TGTGCCAGCAGCGCCAGGGTTCTAGCGAACAATGAGCAGTTCTTC. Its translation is CASSARVLANNEQFF.

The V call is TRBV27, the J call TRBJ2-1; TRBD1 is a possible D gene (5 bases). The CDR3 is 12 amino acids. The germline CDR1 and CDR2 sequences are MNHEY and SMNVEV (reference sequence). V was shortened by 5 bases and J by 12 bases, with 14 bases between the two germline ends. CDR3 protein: CASSPGQGGQFF. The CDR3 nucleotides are TGTGCCAGCAGTCCGGGTCAGGGTGGGCAGTTCTTC.

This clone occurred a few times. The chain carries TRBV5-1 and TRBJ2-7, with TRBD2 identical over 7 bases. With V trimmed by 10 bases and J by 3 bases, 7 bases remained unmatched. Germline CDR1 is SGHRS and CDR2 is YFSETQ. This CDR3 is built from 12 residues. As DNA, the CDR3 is TGCGCCTGCAAGAGGGAGGGCTACGAGCAGTACTTC. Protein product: CACKREGYEQYF.

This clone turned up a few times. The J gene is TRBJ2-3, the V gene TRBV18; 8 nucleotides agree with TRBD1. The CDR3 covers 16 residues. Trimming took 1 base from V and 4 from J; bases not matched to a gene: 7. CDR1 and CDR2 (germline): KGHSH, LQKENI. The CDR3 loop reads CASSPLQGAGPDTQYF. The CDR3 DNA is TGTGCCAGCTCACCACTCCAGGGGGCGGGCCCAGATACGCAGTATTTT.

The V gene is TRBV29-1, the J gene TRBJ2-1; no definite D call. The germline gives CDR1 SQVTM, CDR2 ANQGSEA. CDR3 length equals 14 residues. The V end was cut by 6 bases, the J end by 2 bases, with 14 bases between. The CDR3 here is CSVASVVPYNEQFF. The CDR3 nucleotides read TGCAGCGTCGCCTCGGTGGTCCCCTACAATGAGCAGTTCTTC.

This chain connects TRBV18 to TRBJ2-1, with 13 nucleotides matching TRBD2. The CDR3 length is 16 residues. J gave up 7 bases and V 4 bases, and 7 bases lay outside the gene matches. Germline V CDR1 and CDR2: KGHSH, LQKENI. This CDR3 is CASSLGLAGARNEQFF. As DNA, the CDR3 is TGTGCCAGCTCACTAGGACTAGCGGGGGCTCGGAATGAGCAGTTCTTC.

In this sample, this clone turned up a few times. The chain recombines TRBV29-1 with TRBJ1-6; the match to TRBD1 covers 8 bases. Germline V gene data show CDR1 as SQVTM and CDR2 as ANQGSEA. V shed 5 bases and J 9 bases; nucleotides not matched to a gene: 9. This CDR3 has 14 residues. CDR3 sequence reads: CSVTTGEVGSPLHF. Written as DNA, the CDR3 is TGCAGCGTTACGACAGGGGAGGTGGGTTCACCCCTCCACTTT.

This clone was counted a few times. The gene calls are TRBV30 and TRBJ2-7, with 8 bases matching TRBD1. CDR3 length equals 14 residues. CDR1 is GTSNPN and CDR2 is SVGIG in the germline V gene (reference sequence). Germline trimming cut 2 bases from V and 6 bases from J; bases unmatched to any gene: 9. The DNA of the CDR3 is TGTGCCTGGAGTTCTGGACAGGGTCCCTCCGAGCAGTACTTC. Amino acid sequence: CAWSSGQGPSEQYF.

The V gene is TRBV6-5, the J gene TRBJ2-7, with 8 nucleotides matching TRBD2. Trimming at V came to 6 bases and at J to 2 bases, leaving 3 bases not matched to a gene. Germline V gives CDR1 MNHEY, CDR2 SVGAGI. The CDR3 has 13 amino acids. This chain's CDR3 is CASSAGLAYEQYF. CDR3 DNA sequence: TGTGCCAGCAGCGCGGGACTAGCCTACGAGCAGTACTTC.